This is a list of T cell receptor beta chains from one sample in a study of shared clonotypes between healthy human individuals. Sequencing was performed with immunoSEQ multiplex PCR; in TCRdb, only in-frame clones are kept and a portion is missing. The repertoire holds approximately 2.4 million clones, with under 97% as singletons. The sample was naive CD4+ T cells sorted from blood. The source of these receptors is a man aged 18-30 years in good health. CDR3s include the opening cysteine and the closing phenylalanine or tryptophan. Clone size is not always given. Where it is, it says once, few, many or a class for expanded clones.

>once|TRBV11-3|TRBJ1-6
CASSLGSMAPLHF
>.|TRBV19|TRBJ2-2
CASSRAGRGGNTGELFF
>.|TRBV6-1|TRBJ1-1
CASSGTQLGTHEAFF
>.|TRBV9|TRBJ2-6
CASSVATGTEHSGANVLTF
>.|TRBV30|TRBJ2-1
CAWMGSTMLQFF
>.|TRBV6-8|TRBJ2-5
CASSSGPGETQYF
>.|TRBV2|TRBJ2-1
CASSPSGYSYNEQFF
>.|TRBV19|TRBJ2-4
CASSGAIQYF
>few|TRBV6-5|TRBJ1-6
CASSYSRQGANSPLHF
>.|TRBV30|TRBJ2-7
CAWKEDWAGTYEQYF
>.|TRBV7-9|TRBJ1-6
CASSLVAGDSPLHF
>.|TRBV11-2|TRBJ1-2
CASSTRGQGNYGYTF
>.|TRBV27|TRBJ1-2
CASSLSSVGFSRGYTF